This entry lists 7 T cell receptor beta chains sequenced from one sample in a study of T cell responses to AZD1222 COVID-19 vaccine. Clones were read by immunoSEQ multiplex PCR, and TCRdb kept only the in-frame ones, dropping some. The sample shows about 120,000 clones, more than 75% of them seen only once. The material was peripheral blood, obtained on day 0 of AZD1222 vaccination. These receptors all come from an adult in good health.

This rearrangement joins TRBV29-1 to TRBJ2-7; D uncertain. The V gene lost 1 base and the J gene lost 5 bases, with 9 bases spanning the gap. Germline values: CDR1 SQVTM, CDR2 ANQGSEA. The CDR3 spans 12 residues. The CDR3 nucleotides are TGCAGCGTTGAAGGAAACCAGGACGAGCAGTACTTC. Translated, it gives CSVEGNQDEQYF.

The chain carries TRBV19 and TRBJ1-6, with TRBD1 as a possible D gene (5 bases). V lost 7 bases to trimming and J lost 9 bases, with 10 bases between them. Germline loops: CDR1 LNHDA, CDR2 SQIVND (reference sequence). CDR3 length: 12 residues. The CDR3 loop is CASTQGGSPLHF. The CDR3 DNA sequence: TGTGCCAGTACCCAGGGAGGTTCACCCCTCCACTTT.

The genes are TRBV7-9 and TRBJ2-3, with TRBD1 identical over 7 bases. Germline V gives CDR1 SEHNR, CDR2 FQNEAQ (reference sequence). J was trimmed by 2 bases and V by 5 bases; bases with no gene match: 7. The CDR3 contains 15 residues. CDR3 bases: TGTGCCAGCAGCCCTCGGACAGGCGACACAGATACGCAGTATTTT. Its translation is CASSPRTGDTDTQYF. The full variable domain, in which reference TRBV7-9 and TRBJ2-3 provide the parts outside the CDR3, is DTGVSQNPRHKITKRGQNVTFRCDPISEHNRLYWYRQTLGQGPEFLTYFQNEAQLEKSRLLSDRFSAERPKGSFSTLEIQRTEQGDSAMYLCASSPRTGDTDTQYFGPGTRLTVL.

This clone is a singleton in its sample. The CDR3 loop is CASSLPPRGKNQPQHF. DNA of the CDR3: TGTGCCAGCAGCTTACCGCCCCGTGGGAAAAATCAGCCCCAGCATTTT. The V and J genes are TRBV5-6 and TRBJ1-5, with D hard to call. CDR3 length: 16 residues. Looked up from germline, CDR1 is SGHDT and CDR2 is YYEEEE. Trimming took 2 bases from V and 4 from J, leaving 16 bases between them.

This CDR3 is CASSLNPGIYEQYF. The CDR3 coding sequence is TGTGCCAGCAGCTTAAATCCAGGAATCTACGAGCAGTACTTC. V usage is TRBV7-8 and J usage is TRBJ2-7; D gene uncertain. With 2 bases removed from V and 3 bases from J, the gap between germline ends came to 11 bases. CDR3 length: 14 amino acids. The germline gives CDR1 SGHVS, CDR2 FQNEAQ.

In this sample, this clone turned up once. V gene TRBV30 combines with J gene TRBJ1-2; 8 bases line up with TRBD1. The CDR3 contains 17 residues. The germline CDR1 and CDR2 sequences are GTSNPN and SVGIG (reference sequence). Unmatched junction bases numbered 11, after V lost 0 bases and J lost 2 bases. The CDR3 sequence is CAWSVFRQGAWNYGYTF. The CDR3 DNA reads TGTGCCTGGAGTGTTTTCCGCCAGGGGGCTTGGAACTATGGCTACACCTTC.

The chain links TRBV7-9 to TRBJ1-5, with D possibly TRBD1 on 6 matching bases. The CDR3 is made up of 13 amino acids. The V and J ends lost 4 bases and 7 bases respectively, with 11 bases between them. Germline V gene sequence: CDR1 SEHNR, CDR2 FQNEAQ (reference sequence). The chain's CDR3 is CASSSQGMQPQHF. CDR3 in DNA: TGTGCCAGCAGCTCCCAGGGGATGCAGCCCCAGCATTTT.